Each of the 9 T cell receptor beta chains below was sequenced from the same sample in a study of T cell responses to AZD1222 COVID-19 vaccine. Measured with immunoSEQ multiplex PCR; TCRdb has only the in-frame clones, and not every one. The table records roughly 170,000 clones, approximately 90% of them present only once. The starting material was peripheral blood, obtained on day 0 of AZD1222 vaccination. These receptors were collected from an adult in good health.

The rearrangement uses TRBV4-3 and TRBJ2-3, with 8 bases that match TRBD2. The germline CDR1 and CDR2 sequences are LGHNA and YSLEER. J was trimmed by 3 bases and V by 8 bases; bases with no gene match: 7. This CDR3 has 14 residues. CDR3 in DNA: TGCGCCAGCGCCACGGGCGGGGGGACAGATACGCAGTATTTT. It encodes CASATGGGTDTQYF.

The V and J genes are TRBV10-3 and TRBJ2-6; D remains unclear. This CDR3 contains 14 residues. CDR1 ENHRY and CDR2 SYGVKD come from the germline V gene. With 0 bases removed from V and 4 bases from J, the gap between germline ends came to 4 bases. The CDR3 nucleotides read TGTGCCATCAGTGAGTCACAGGGGGCCAACGTCCTGACTTTC. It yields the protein CAISESQGANVLTF.

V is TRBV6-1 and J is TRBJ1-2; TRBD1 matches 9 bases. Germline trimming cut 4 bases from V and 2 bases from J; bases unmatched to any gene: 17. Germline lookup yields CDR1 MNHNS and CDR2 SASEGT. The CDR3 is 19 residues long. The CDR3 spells CASSAPTKTGTGRNYGYTF. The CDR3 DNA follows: TGTGCCAGCAGTGCCCCTACTAAGACCGGGACAGGGAGGAACTATGGCTACACCTTC.

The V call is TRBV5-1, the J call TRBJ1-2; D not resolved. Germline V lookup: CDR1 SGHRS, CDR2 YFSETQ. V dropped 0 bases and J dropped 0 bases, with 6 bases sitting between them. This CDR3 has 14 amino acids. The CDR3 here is CASSLDPANYGYTF. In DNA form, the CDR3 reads TGCGCCAGCAGCTTGGATCCAGCTAACTATGGCTACACCTTC.

This chain's CDR3 is CASSLRSLAGGFNNEQFF. CDR3 nucleotide sequence: TGTGCCAGCAGCTTAAGGTCACTAGCGGGGGGGTTTAACAATGAGCAGTTCTTC. The chain links TRBV7-3 to TRBJ2-1, with 13 bases aligning to TRBD2. This CDR3 is built from 18 residues. The V segment lost 1 base and the J segment 5 bases; nucleotides outside the gene matches: 8. The germline gives CDR1 SGHTA, CDR2 FQGTGA.

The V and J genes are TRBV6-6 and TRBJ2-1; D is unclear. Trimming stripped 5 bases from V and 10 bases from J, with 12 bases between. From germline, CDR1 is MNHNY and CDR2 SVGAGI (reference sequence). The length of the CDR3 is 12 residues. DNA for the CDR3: TGTGCCAGCAGTAAAGGCCTAACGGAGCAGTTCTTC. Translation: CASSKGLTEQFF.

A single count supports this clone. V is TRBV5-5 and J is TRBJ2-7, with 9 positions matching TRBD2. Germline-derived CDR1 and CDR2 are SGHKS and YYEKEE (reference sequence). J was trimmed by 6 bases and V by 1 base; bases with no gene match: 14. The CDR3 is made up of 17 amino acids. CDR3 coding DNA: TGTGCCAGCAGCTTGTCCGCAGGGCTAGCGGGGTCCGGCGAGCAGTACTTC. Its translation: CASSLSAGLAGSGEQYF.

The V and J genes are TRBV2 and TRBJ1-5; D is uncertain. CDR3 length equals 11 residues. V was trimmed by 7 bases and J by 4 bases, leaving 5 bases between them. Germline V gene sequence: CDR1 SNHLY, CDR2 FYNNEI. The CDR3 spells CASNSNQPQHF. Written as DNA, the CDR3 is TGTGCCAGCAACTCAAATCAGCCCCAGCATTTT.

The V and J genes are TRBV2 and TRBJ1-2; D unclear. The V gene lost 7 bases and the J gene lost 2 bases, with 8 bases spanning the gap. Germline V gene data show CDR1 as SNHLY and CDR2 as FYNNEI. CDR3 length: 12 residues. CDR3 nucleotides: TGTGCCAGCAACCAGAACAACTATGGCTACACCTTC. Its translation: CASNQNNYGYTF.